This T cell receptor (beta chain) was sequenced during a study of OX40 agonist ivuxolimab in advanced cancers. Whole-study context: Patients' therapy was ivuxolimab, an antibody that acts as an agonist of OX40 (CD134).

As for this clone: The antigen is undetermined.

The V and J ends lost 0 bases and 8 bases respectively, with 7 bases between them. Germline V lookup: CDR1 LNHNV, CDR2 YYDKDF (reference sequence). The CDR3 loop spans 12 amino acids. Measured with immunoSEQ multiplex PCR; TCRdb has only the in-frame clones, and not every one. The data contain about 59,000 clones, approximately 87% of them singletons. General study points: Certain nonresponders likewise exhibited a low normalized T-cell clonal expansion.

The TCR sequence derives from an adult with an advanced solid tumor such as melanoma, head and neck, liver or kidney cancer. The J gene is TRBJ1-1, the V gene TRBV15; D not resolved. Here the sequenced sample was CD4+ or CD8+ T cells sorted from blood, taken in a trial of the OX40 agonist ivuxolimab. The DNA of the CDR3 is TGTGCCACCAGCAGAGATCAACAGGAAGCTTTCTTT. This encodes CATSRDQQEAFF.